This TCR beta chain was found in a study of T cell clusters in autoimmune cytopenias. General study points: Physiological T cell clusters of healthy donors were apparently absent in primary autoimmune cytopenia patients. TRB repertoire shifts in secondary cytopenia and chronic lymphocytic leukemia mostly reflected lymphoma, not autoimmunity.

This CDR3 has 12 residues. TRB rearrangements were amplified by touch-down multiplex PCR with mixed TRB-A/B primers. TCRdb re-called the multiplex PCR reads, yielding one record per CDR3 amino acid sequence without DNA. Here the sample table reports fewer than 7,500 distinct CDR3 sequences. Points on this clonotype: The target antigen is unknown.

About 37,500 genome equivalents of blood DNA were amplified for TRB. These data also featured in a second study, about T cell repertoires in aging, cancer and after chemotherapy. As that study records: Repeat sampling of healthy donors over several months to years showed clear clonal overlap. In each cancer cohort, median generation probability increased across chemotherapy, suggesting thymic output rebounded.

The sequenced sample consisted of peripheral blood. V and J are TRBV12-3 or TRBV12-4 and TRBJ1-1. This TCR derives from a human donor in good health. CDR3 sequence reads: CASSSRSTEAFF.